Shown below are 9 T cell receptor beta chains from a single sample sequenced in a study of neoadjuvant nivolumab and ipilimumab in lung cancer (dated by TCRdb to the early 2020s). Library construction relied on the immunoSEQ multiplex PCR assay. TCRdb took this table from immuneACCESS and kept in-frame rearrangements with V and J called. Such tables lack part of the clones; where checked against another copy, unresolved V genes explain under half of the gap, and the rest is unexplained. This sample gives approximately 30,000 clones in total; approximately 78% of them show up just once. Approximately 8.6% of the sample is taken by the ten largest. The meaning of the sample's time point label: at surgical resection after neoadjuvant nivolumab +/- ipilimumab. Sample: tumor tissue, taken after neoadjuvant nivolumab, alone or with ipilimumab, at or shortly before surgery. The receptors come from an adult with non-small cell lung cancer.

To note about this clone: A read error may produce the germline difference seen at one junction end. The V gene is TRBV4-1, the J gene TRBJ2-3; D gene ambiguous. Germline loops: CDR1 MGHRA, CDR2 YSYEKL. This CDR3 contains 11 residues. CDR3 bases: TGCGCCAGCAGCCCGCAGCAACGCCGAATTTTT. Translation: CASSPQQRRIF.

This chain links TRBV18 with TRBJ2-1; 7 bases are shared with TRBD2. This CDR3 contains 14 residues. Germline V lookup: CDR1 KGHSH, CDR2 LQKENI. After removal of 3 bases from V and 8 bases from J, the junction contained 7 bases not matched to a gene. Here the CDR3 DNA reads TGTGCCAGCTCACCGACTAATGGGGGGGATGAGCAGTTCTTC. Translation gives CASSPTNGGDEQFF.

The CDR3 is CASSQTGVDTEAFF. The CDR3 DNA follows: TGTGCCAGCAGCCAGACAGGGGTCGACACTGAAGCTTTCTTT. J is TRBJ1-1 and V is TRBV6-5; 8 bases are a match to TRBD1. Losses at the gene ends were 6 bases for V and 3 bases for J; bases not matched to a gene: 6. Germline V gene sequence: CDR1 MNHEY, CDR2 SVGAGI. CDR3 length equals 14 residues.

This chain links TRBV18 with TRBJ2-5; 9 bases agree with TRBD2. The V segment lost 6 bases and the J segment 5 bases; nucleotides outside the gene matches: 16. Germline CDR1 KGHSH, CDR2 LQKENI. CDR3 size: 17 residues. The DNA for the CDR3 is TGTGCCAGCTCCCCCTTTCCCGGGCTAGCGGGATTGGAGACCCAGTACTTC. This sequence encodes CASSPFPGLAGLETQYF. The variable domain in full, with the rest retrieved from reference TRBV18 and TRBJ2-5, is NAGVMQNPRHLVRRRGQEARLRCSPMKGHSHVYWYRQLPEEGLKFMVYLQKENIIDESGMPKERFSAEFPKEGPSILRIQQVVRGDSAAYFCASSPFPGLAGLETQYFGPGTRLLVL.

V and J are TRBV10-3 and TRBJ1-5; D may be TRBD1 (5 bases). Germline values: CDR1 ENHRY, CDR2 SYGVKD. The CDR3 is 17 residues long. Trimming removed 0 bases from V and 6 bases from J, with 18 bases in between. The CDR3 sequence is CAISESPGPTRSQPQHF. CDR3 DNA sequence: TGTGCCATCAGTGAGTCACCGGGACCCACAAGGAGTCAGCCCCAGCATTTT.

The DNA of the CDR3 is TGCAGCGTTGAGGGACTAGCATACAATGAGCAGTTCTTC. Encoded protein: CSVEGLAYNEQFF. The chain uses TRBV29-1 and TRBJ2-1, with 9 bases matching TRBD2. Germline-derived CDR1 and CDR2 are SQVTM and ANQGSEA. J lost 4 bases, V lost 3 bases, and 1 base had no gene match. The length of the CDR3 is 13 residues.

This rearrangement joins TRBV6-1 to TRBJ2-2; D remains ambiguous. V was clipped by 9 bases and J by 2 bases, with 10 bases between them. Germline assignment: CDR1 MNHNS and CDR2 SASEGT. CDR3 length: 13 residues. CDR3 region: CASQGINTGELFF. CDR3 in DNA: TGTGCCAGTCAAGGCATAAACACCGGGGAGCTGTTTTTT.

This clone was seen a single time. V and J are TRBV18 and TRBJ2-5; 8 bases match TRBD2. The CDR3 extends over 16 amino acids. Per germline, CDR1 KGHSH and CDR2 LQKENI. Trimming cost V 3 bases and J 4 bases; bases outside gene matches: 10. The CDR3 nucleotides read TGTGCCAGCTCACCGAGCCGAGCGGGAGAAGGAGAGACCCAGTACTTC. Protein sequence: CASSPSRAGEGETQYF. The whole variable domain, remainder taken from reference TRBV18 and TRBJ2-5, is NAGVMQNPRHLVRRRGQEARLRCSPMKGHSHVYWYRQLPEEGLKFMVYLQKENIIDESGMPKERFSAEFPKEGPSILRIQQVVRGDSAAYFCASSPSRAGEGETQYFGPGTRLLVL.

The chain combines TRBV18 with TRBJ2-3, with a weak D call TRBD2 (6 bases). V was shortened by 2 bases and J by 0 bases, with 18 bases between the two germline ends. The V gene's germline CDR1 is KGHSH and CDR2 LQKENI. The CDR3 covers 18 residues. This CDR3 is CASSPRGGGQTSTDTQYF. The CDR3 DNA reads TGTGCCAGCTCACCAAGGGGAGGCGGGCAGACTAGCACAGATACGCAGTATTTT.